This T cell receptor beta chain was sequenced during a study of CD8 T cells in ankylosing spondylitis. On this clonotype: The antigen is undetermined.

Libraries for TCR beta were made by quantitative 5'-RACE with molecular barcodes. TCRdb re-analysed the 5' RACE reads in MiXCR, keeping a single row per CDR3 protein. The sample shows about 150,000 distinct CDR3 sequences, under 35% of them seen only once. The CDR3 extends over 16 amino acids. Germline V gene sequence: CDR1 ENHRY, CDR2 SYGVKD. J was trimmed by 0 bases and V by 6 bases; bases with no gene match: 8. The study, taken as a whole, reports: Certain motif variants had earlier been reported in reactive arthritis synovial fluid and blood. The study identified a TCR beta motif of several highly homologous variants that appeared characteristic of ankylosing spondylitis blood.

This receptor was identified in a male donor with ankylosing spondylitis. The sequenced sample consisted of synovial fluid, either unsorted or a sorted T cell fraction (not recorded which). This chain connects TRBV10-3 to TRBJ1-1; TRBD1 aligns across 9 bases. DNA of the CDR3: TGTGCCATCAGGGGGGGGACAGGGAGGATGAACACTGAAGCTTTCTTT. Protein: CAIRGGTGRMNTEAFF.